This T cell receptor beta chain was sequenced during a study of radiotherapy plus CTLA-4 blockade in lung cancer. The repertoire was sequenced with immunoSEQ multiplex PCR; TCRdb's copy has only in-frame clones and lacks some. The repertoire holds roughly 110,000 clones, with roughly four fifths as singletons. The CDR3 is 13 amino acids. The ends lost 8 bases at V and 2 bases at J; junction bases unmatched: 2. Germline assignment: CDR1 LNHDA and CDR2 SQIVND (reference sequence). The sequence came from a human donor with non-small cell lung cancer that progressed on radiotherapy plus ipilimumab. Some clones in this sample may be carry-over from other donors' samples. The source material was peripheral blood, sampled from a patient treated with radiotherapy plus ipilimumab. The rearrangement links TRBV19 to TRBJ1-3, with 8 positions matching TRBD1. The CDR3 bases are TGTGCCAGTCACAGGGGGACTGGAAACACCATATATTTT. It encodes CASHRGTGNTIYF.